Following are 19 T cell receptor beta chains from one sample sequenced in a study of a mutant IDH1 vaccine in newly diagnosed glioma. Their specific antigens are unknown. Documented time point: week 35, safety follow-up. Topical imiquimod was applied with each vaccine dose, which held 300 ug of mutant IDH1 20-mer peptide. Produced via immunoSEQ multiplex PCR; TCRdb's table is partial and in-frame only. The data contain about 46,000 clones, 85% to 95% of them singletons. The sequencing here drew on PBMCs, taken from a glioma patient whose treatment included an IDH1 peptide vaccine. The receptors were sampled from a man in his fifties with glioma.

The rearrangement uses TRBV11-3 and TRBJ2-1; no definite D call. The CDR3 consists of 15 residues. CDR1 is SGHNT and CDR2 is YENEEA in the germline V gene. Between the trimmed V and J ends, which lost 1 base and 8 bases, there was a span of 15 bases. CDR3 in DNA: TGTGCCAGCAGCTTAGCGAGTAGCTTGGGCGATGAGCAGTTCTTC. Protein product: CASSLASSLGDEQFF.

The chain couples TRBV7-8 to TRBJ2-7; a possible D gene is TRBD1 (6 bases). CDR1 is SGHVS and CDR2 is FQNEAQ in the germline V gene. Trimming pared 2 bases from V and 0 bases from J, leaving 11 bases between. This CDR3 spans 15 amino acids. The CDR3 bases are TGTGCCAGCAGCTTACACAGGGACCTCTCCTACGAGCAGTACTTC. It yields the protein CASSLHRDLSYEQYF.

V gene TRBV6-5 combines with J gene TRBJ1-3; no definite D call. Germline V lookup: CDR1 MNHEY, CDR2 SVGAGI. The length of the CDR3 is 16 residues. The V gene lost 2 bases and the J gene lost 0 bases, with 11 bases spanning the gap. The CDR3 nucleotides are TGTGCCAGCAGTTACGATGAAGGGTTCTCTGGAAACACCATATATTTT. Residues: CASSYDEGFSGNTIYF.

This sequence joins TRBV4-3 and TRBJ2-2; no clear D gene. Germline CDR1 and CDR2: LGHNA and YSLEER. The V end was cut by 0 bases, the J end by 5 bases, with 7 bases between. The CDR3 spans 14 residues. The CDR3 spells CASSQDYGTGELFF. Here the CDR3 DNA reads TGCGCCAGCAGCCAAGATTATGGGACCGGGGAGCTGTTTTTT.

This chain uses TRBV4-2 with TRBJ2-7, with 9 positions matching TRBD2. The CDR3 sequence is 17 residues long. The ends lost 1 base at V and 4 bases at J; junction bases unmatched: 11. Germline loops: CDR1 LGHNA, CDR2 YNFKEQ. The CDR3 loop reads CASSQGVAGAKSYEQYF. The CDR3 region has the DNA TGTGCCAGCAGCCAAGGGGTAGCGGGGGCCAAGTCTTACGAGCAGTACTTC.

The V and J genes are TRBV6-6 and TRBJ2-1; 13 nucleotides agree with TRBD2. CDR3 length: 15 residues. Germline-derived CDR1 and CDR2 are MNHNY and SVGAGI (reference sequence). V dropped 7 bases and J dropped 6; count of bases not matched to a gene: 6. This CDR3 reads CASTPGTSGTNEQFF. The CDR3 nucleotides read TGTGCCAGCACCCCCGGGACTAGCGGGACCAATGAGCAGTTCTTC.

The V call is TRBV30, the J call TRBJ1-3; 11 bases agree with TRBD1. The CDR3 loop spans 13 amino acids. Unmatched junction bases numbered 4, after V lost 3 bases and J lost 9 bases. CDR1 GTSNPN and CDR2 SVGIG come from the germline V gene (reference sequence). DNA of the CDR3: TGTGCCTGGAGCCGGGACAGGGGGACCACCATATATTTT. It specifies CAWSRDRGTTIYF. Filled out from reference TRBV30 and TRBJ1-3, the complete variable domain reads SQTIHQWPATLVQPVGSPLSLECTVEGTSNPNLYWYRQAAGRGLQLLFYSVGIGQISSEVPQNLSASRPQDRQFILSSKKLLLSDSGFYLCAWSRDRGTTIYFGEGSWLTVV.

The genes are TRBV5-5 and TRBJ2-1; TRBD2 might be the D (7 bases). The V end lost 3 bases, the J end lost 4 bases, and 14 bases lay between the germline ends. The CDR3 sequence is 15 residues long. Germline assignment: CDR1 SGHKS and CDR2 YYEKEE (reference sequence). The CDR3 coding sequence is TGTGCCAGCAGCTCATCGGGGGGCGAGTACAATGAGCAGTTCTTC. Amino acids: CASSSSGGEYNEQFF.

In this sample, this clone turned up once. The chain couples TRBV19 to TRBJ2-1; TRBD2 aligns across 7 bases. This CDR3 is built from 11 residues. Per germline, CDR1 LNHDA and CDR2 SQIVND (reference sequence). Germline trimming cut 7 bases from V and 9 bases from J; bases unmatched to any gene: 3. The CDR3: CASMGGFEQFF. For the CDR3, the DNA is TGTGCCAGTATGGGGGGGTTTGAGCAGTTCTTC.

V is TRBV25-1 and J is TRBJ1-1; 9 bases match TRBD1. In germline, CDR1 is MGHDK, CDR2 SYGVNS. The CDR3 spans 14 residues. J lost 4 bases, V lost 5 bases, and 5 bases had no gene match. The CDR3 protein is CASSKGQGFTEAFF. CDR3 sequence (DNA): TGTGCCAGCAGTAAGGGACAGGGATTCACTGAAGCTTTCTTT.

The chain employs TRBV18 and TRBJ1-1, with D uncertain. Germline V CDR1 and CDR2: KGHSH, LQKENI. The CDR3 loop spans 14 amino acids. V was trimmed by 1 base and J by 3 bases, leaving 9 bases between them. The CDR3 spells CASSPLGIDTEAFF. The CDR3 DNA sequence: TGTGCCAGCTCACCACTGGGAATCGACACTGAAGCTTTCTTT.

The chain combines TRBV5-1 with TRBJ1-2; 7 nucleotides align to TRBD1. This CDR3 has 16 amino acids. V dropped 0 bases and J dropped 4; count of bases not matched to a gene: 9. Per germline, CDR1 SGHRS and CDR2 YFSETQ. CDR3 loop: CASSLGETGTAYGYTF. The CDR3 bases are TGCGCCAGCAGCTTGGGAGAGACCGGGACAGCCTATGGCTACACCTTC.

This clone appeared a few times. V usage is TRBV5-6 and J usage is TRBJ1-1, with no clear D. The CDR3 spans 15 residues. Deletions cut 0 bases from V and 2 bases from J, with 11 bases between. The germline V gene encodes CDR1 SGHDT and CDR2 YYEEEE. The CDR3 loop reads CASSLGASFNTEAFF. The CDR3 bases are TGTGCCAGCAGCTTGGGGGCCTCCTTTAACACTGAAGCTTTCTTT.

The V gene is TRBV30, the J gene TRBJ1-5; D is perhaps TRBD1 (5 bases). CDR3 length: 12 residues. The germline V and J ends were trimmed by 2 bases and 9 bases, with 11 bases remaining between them. CDR1 is GTSNPN and CDR2 is SVGIG in the germline V gene (reference sequence). CDR3 bases: TGTGCCTGGAGTAGAACCCAGGGGCCCCAGCATTTT. Translated: CAWSRTQGPQHF.

The V and J genes are TRBV21-1 and TRBJ2-7; the D call of TRBD1 is as the table states it, not checked on the DNA. TRBV21-1 is termed a pseudogene. There are 16 residues in the CDR3. This CDR3 is CASSKEGQGIAYEQYF. CDR3 in DNA: TGTGCCAGCAGCAAAGAAGGCCAGGGAATAGCCTACGAGCAGTACTTC.

V and J are TRBV30 and TRBJ2-1, with 7 bases that match TRBD2. Per germline, CDR1 GTSNPN and CDR2 SVGIG (reference sequence). This CDR3 region has 13 residues. The J segment lost 5 bases and the V segment lost 1 base, leaving 2 bases of the junction unmatched. The DNA of the CDR3 is TGTGCCTGGAGTGCACGGGGGGACAATGAGCAGTTCTTC. Translating gives CAWSARGDNEQFF.

The chain couples TRBV5-4 to TRBJ2-2; D is uncertain. Trimming stripped 4 bases from V and 1 base from J, with 11 bases between. In germline, CDR1 is SGHNT, CDR2 YYREEE (reference sequence). The CDR3 is 15 amino acids. CDR3 loop: CASSLSRMNTGELFF. As DNA, the CDR3 is TGTGCCAGCAGCCTCTCCAGGATGAACACCGGGGAGCTGTTTTTT. Full variable domain (rest looked up from reference TRBV5-4 and TRBJ2-2): ETGVTQSPTHLIKTRGQQVTLRCSSQSGHNTVSWYQQALGQGPQFIFQYYREEENGRGNFPPRFSGLQFPNYSSELNVNALELDDSALYLCASSLSRMNTGELFFGEGSRLTVL.

The rearrangement joins TRBV28 to TRBJ2-2, with 8 positions matching TRBD1. Germline V CDR1 and CDR2: MDHEN, SYDVKM. V lost 8 bases, J lost 5 bases, and 10 bases stayed unmatched. This CDR3 is 15 amino acids long. CDR3 loop: CASATWTGKTGELFF. The CDR3 DNA reads TGTGCCAGCGCCACCTGGACAGGGAAGACCGGGGAGCTGTTTTTT.

Here the CDR3 DNA reads TGTGCCAGCAGCGTAAGCCGGAGCCCCAGCTCCTACAATGAGCAGTTCTTC. Residues: CASSVSRSPSSYNEQFF. The gene calls are TRBV9 and TRBJ2-1; no clear D gene. There are 17 residues in the CDR3. The V and J ends lost 1 base and 0 bases respectively, with 14 bases between them. Germline CDR1 and CDR2: SGDLS and YYNGEE.